The present T cell receptor (beta chain) was sequenced within a study of blood T cell repertoires in COVID-19. Study-wide context: From T cells, B-cell-depleted T cells, or PBMCs came the material, which was cDNA or gDNA.

Assay: immunoSEQ multiplex PCR; the TCRdb copy retains only in-frame clones and omits some. This sample has around 300,000 clones; roughly 89% occur once, and the top ten carry 2% to 2.5%. This clone was recorded a few times. From germline, CDR1 is SGHDN and CDR2 FVKESK. The CDR3 totals 14 residues. Trimming pared 1 base from V and 3 bases from J, leaving 7 bases between. Sample: peripheral blood. The receptor was derived from a man between 50 and 59 years old with acute or convalescent COVID-19. The chain carries TRBV14 and TRBJ2-1; no clear D. CDR3 protein: CASSQGLVYNEQFF. In DNA, the CDR3 is TGTGCCAGCAGCCAAGGTCTAGTCTACAATGAGCAGTTCTTC.